Each of the 15 T cell receptor beta chains below was sequenced from the same sample in a study of cytomegalovirus exposure and HLA in healthy donors. 60 Vbeta and 13 Jbeta primers were used in PCR. The assay was immunoSEQ multiplex PCR, and TCRdb's table has in-frame clones only and misses some. The top ten hold more than 3% of the sample, which has approximately 110,000 clones, 75% to 85% seen once. The source material was PBMCs. The receptor set was obtained from a man aged 35 to 55 in good health and CMV-seronegative.

This chain connects TRBV15 to TRBJ1-5; perhaps TRBD1 as D (6 bases). The CDR3 has 14 amino acids. Looked up from germline, CDR1 is LNHNV and CDR2 is YYDKDF (reference sequence). The germline V and J ends were trimmed by 0 bases and 4 bases, with 7 bases remaining between them. Here the CDR3 DNA reads TGTGCCACCAGCAGAGACAGGGGTAATCAGCCCCAGCATTTT. Translating gives CATSRDRGNQPQHF. Filled out from reference TRBV15 and TRBJ1-5, the complete variable domain reads DAMVIQNPRYQVTQFGKPVTLSCSQTLNHNVMYWYQQKSSQAPKLLFHYYDKDFNNEADTPDNFQSRRPNTSFCFLDIRSPGLGDTAMYLCATSRDRGNQPQHFGDGTRLSIL.

This sequence joins TRBV6-5 and TRBJ2-4; TRBD2 might be the D (7 bases). The V and J ends lost 5 bases and 6 bases respectively, with 14 bases between them. CDR3 length equals 14 residues. Germline V gene sequence: CDR1 MNHEY, CDR2 SVGAGI. For the CDR3, the DNA is TGTGCCAGCAGTGACGGGGGGCTTGGAAACATTCAGTACTTC. This sequence encodes CASSDGGLGNIQYF.

The chain carries TRBV19 and TRBJ2-2, with TRBD1 matching over 8 bases. Germline-derived CDR1 and CDR2 are LNHDA and SQIVND (reference sequence). Germline trimming cut 9 bases from V and 4 bases from J; bases unmatched to any gene: 19. The CDR3 is made up of 18 amino acids. The CDR3 here is CASPNADRARGFTGELFF. CDR3 coding DNA: TGTGCCAGCCCGAACGCGGACAGGGCCCGGGGATTCACCGGGGAGCTGTTTTTT. Variable domain in full (rest from reference TRBV19 and TRBJ2-2): DGGITQSPKYLFRKEGQNVTLSCEQNLNHDAMYWYRQDPGQGLRLIYYSQIVNDFQKGDIAEGYSVSREKKESFPLTVTSAQKNPTAFYLCASPNADRARGFTGELFFGEGSRLTVL.

The chain recombines TRBV9 with TRBJ1-1, with D maybe TRBD1 (6 bases). In germline, CDR1 is SGDLS, CDR2 YYNGEE. Trimming cost V 0 bases and J 5 bases, with 11 bases left between them. There are 14 residues in the CDR3. The CDR3 spells CASSVVSGDTEAFF. The CDR3 bases are TGTGCCAGCAGCGTAGTATCAGGGGATACTGAAGCTTTCTTT. The complete variable domain, with remaining parts taken from reference TRBV9 and TRBJ1-1, reads DSGVTQTPKHLITATGQRVTLRCSPRSGDLSVYWYQQSLDQGLQFLIQYYNGEERAKGNILERFSAQQFPDLHSELNLSSLELGDSALYFCASSVVSGDTEAFFGQGTRLTVV.

The chain has TRBV20-1 and TRBJ2-1; a possible D gene is TRBD1 (6 bases). The germline V gene has CDR1 DFQATT and CDR2 SNEGSKA (reference sequence). The CDR3 has 11 residues. Between the trimmed V and J ends, which lost 2 bases and 8 bases, there was a span of 7 bases. CDR3 bases: TGCAGTGCTAGACAGGGGTATGAGCAGTTCTTC. This gives the protein CSARQGYEQFF.

J is TRBJ2-7 and V is TRBV15; TRBD1 aligns across 7 bases. Germline V lookup: CDR1 LNHNV, CDR2 YYDKDF (reference sequence). The ends lost 0 bases at V and 7 bases at J; junction bases unmatched: 6. CDR3 length equals 14 residues. CDR3 DNA sequence: TGTGCCACCAGCAGAGATAGACAGGGCCGGGAGCAGTACTTC. It yields the protein CATSRDRQGREQYF.

V gene TRBV19 combines with J gene TRBJ2-1; possibly TRBD2 for D (5 bases). This CDR3 spans 15 amino acids. V shed 3 bases and J shed 3 bases, with 12 bases lying between them. Germline lookup yields CDR1 LNHDA and CDR2 SQIVND (reference sequence). The CDR3 nucleotides are TGTGCCAGTAGTATTTGGAGCGGCGACTACAATGAGCAGTTCTTC. This codes for CASSIWSGDYNEQFF.

The chain uses TRBV27 and TRBJ1-2; no reliable D call. The length of the CDR3 is 15 residues. In germline, CDR1 is MNHEY, CDR2 SMNVEV (reference sequence). V dropped 3 bases and J dropped 4 bases, with 15 bases sitting between them. The CDR3 spells CASSFGMVGSYGYTF. CDR3 DNA: TGTGCCAGCAGTTTCGGTATGGTAGGGAGCTATGGCTACACCTTC.

The gene calls are TRBV5-1 and TRBJ1-1; D possibly corresponds to TRBD1 (5 bases). The CDR3 totals 15 residues. CDR1 SGHRS and CDR2 YFSETQ come from the germline V gene. V lost 4 bases and J lost 4, with 17 bases in between. In DNA form, the CDR3 reads TGCGCCAGCAGCCTCGGTCAGGGCGGTTCCACTGAAGCTTTCTTT. Its translation is CASSLGQGGSTEAFF.

This rearrangement joins TRBV5-4 to TRBJ1-6; a weak D match, TRBD1 (6 bases). CDR3 length equals 13 residues. The V and J ends lost 4 bases and 10 bases respectively, with 12 bases between them. From germline, CDR1 is SGHNT and CDR2 YYREEE (reference sequence). The CDR3 sequence is CASSADRRSPLHF. CDR3 nucleotide sequence: TGTGCCAGCAGCGCCGACAGGAGATCACCCCTCCACTTT.

The chain is built from TRBV25-1 and TRBJ1-5; D perhaps matches TRBD1 (5 bases). CDR1 is MGHDK, CDR2 SYGVNS, per germline. Trimming removed 3 bases at V and 6 bases at J, with 12 bases between. The CDR3 contains 14 residues. This CDR3 reads CASSDVGGGQPQHF. The CDR3 region has the DNA TGTGCCAGCAGTGACGTCGGCGGGGGTCAGCCCCAGCATTTT.

This chain uses TRBV7-2 with TRBJ1-4; D unresolved. Trimming removed 6 bases at V and 2 bases at J, with 10 bases between. Germline CDR1 reads SGHTA; CDR2 reads FQGNSA. The CDR3 consists of 14 residues. For the CDR3, the DNA is TGTGCCAGCAGTAGAGTTACCACTAATGAAAAACTGTTTTTT. As protein: CASSRVTTNEKLFF.

The rearrangement links TRBV14 to TRBJ2-7, with TRBD2 matching over 13 bases. This CDR3 has 16 amino acids. Germline CDR1 and CDR2: SGHDN and FVKESK. Unmatched junction bases numbered 6, after V lost 2 bases and J lost 5 bases. The DNA of the CDR3 is TGTGCCAGCAGCCAACCGGGACTAGCGGGGCTCAACGAGCAGTACTTC. It is translated as CASSQPGLAGLNEQYF.

This clone was detected once. V gene TRBV11-3 combines with J gene TRBJ2-2; no definite D call. Trimming stripped 2 bases from V and 7 bases from J, with 2 bases between. The CDR3 is 11 residues long. Germline values: CDR1 SGHNT, CDR2 YENEEA. The CDR3 sequence is CASSLRGELFF. The CDR3 DNA follows: TGTGCCAGCAGCTTACGCGGGGAGCTGTTTTTT. Drawing the rest from reference TRBV11-3 and TRBJ2-2, the complete variable domain is EAGVVQSPRYKIIEKKQPVAFWCNPISGHNTLYWYLQNLGQGPELLIRYENEEAVDDSQLPKDRFSAERLKGVDSTLKIQPAELGDSAVYLCASSLRGELFFGEGSRLTVL.

CDR3 sequence: CASSLQQAEYGYTF. In DNA, the CDR3 is TGCGCCAGCAGCTTGCAACAGGCCGAATATGGCTACACCTTC. This sequence joins TRBV5-1 and TRBJ1-2, with D possibly matching TRBD1 (5 bases). CDR3 length: 14 residues. V was shortened by 1 base and J by 5 bases, with 12 bases between the two germline ends. The germline CDR1 and CDR2 sequences are SGHRS and YFSETQ.